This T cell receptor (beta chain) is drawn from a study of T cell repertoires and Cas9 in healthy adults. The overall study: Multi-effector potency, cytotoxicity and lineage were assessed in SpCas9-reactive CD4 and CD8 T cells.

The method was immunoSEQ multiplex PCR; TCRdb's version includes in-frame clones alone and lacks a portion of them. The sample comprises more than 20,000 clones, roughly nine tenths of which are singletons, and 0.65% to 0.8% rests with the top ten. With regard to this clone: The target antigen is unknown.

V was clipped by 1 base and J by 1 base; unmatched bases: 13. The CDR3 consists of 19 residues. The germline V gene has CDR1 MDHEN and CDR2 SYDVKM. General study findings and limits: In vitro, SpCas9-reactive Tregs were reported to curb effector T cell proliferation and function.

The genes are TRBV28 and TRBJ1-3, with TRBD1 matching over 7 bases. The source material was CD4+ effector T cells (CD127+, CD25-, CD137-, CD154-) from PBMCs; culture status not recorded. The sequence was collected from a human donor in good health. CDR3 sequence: CASSLYASGPRGSGNTIYF. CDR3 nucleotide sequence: TGTGCCAGCAGTTTATACGCATCCGGCCCCAGGGGGTCTGGAAACACCATATATTTT. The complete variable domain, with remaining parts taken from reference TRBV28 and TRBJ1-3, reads DVKVTQSSRYLVKRTGEKVFLECVQDMDHENMFWYRQDPGLGLRLIYFSYDVKMKEKGDIPEGYSVSREKKERFSLILESASTNQTSMYLCASSLYASGPRGSGNTIYFGEGSWLTVV.